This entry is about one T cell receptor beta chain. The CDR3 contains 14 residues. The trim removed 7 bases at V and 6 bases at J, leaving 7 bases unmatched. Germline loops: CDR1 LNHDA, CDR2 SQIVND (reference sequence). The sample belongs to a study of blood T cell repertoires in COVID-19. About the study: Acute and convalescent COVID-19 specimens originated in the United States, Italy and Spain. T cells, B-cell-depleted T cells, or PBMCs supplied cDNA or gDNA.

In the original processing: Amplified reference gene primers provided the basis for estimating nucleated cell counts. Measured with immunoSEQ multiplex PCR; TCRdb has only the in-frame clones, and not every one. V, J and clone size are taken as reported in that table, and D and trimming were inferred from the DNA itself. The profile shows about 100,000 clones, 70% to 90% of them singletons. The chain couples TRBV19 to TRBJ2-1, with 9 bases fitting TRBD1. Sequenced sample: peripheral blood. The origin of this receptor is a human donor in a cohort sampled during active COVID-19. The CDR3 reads CASTLDRGFNEQFF. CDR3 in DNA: TGTGCCAGTACCTTGGACAGGGGTTTCAATGAGCAGTTCTTC.